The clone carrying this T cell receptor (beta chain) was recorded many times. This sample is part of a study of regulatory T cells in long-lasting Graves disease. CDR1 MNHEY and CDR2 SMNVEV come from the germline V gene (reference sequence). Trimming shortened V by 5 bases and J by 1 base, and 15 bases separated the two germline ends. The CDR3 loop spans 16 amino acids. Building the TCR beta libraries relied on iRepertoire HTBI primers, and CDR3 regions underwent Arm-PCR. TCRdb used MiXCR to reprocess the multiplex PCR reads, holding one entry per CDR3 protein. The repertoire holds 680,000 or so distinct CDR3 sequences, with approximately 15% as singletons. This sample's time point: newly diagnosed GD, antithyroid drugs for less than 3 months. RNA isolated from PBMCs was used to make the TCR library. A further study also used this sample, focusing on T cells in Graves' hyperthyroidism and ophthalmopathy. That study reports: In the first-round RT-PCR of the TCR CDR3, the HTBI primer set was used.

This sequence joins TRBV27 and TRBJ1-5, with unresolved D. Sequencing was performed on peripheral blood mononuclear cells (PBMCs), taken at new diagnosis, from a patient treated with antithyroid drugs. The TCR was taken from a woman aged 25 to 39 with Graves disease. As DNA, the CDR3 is TGTGCCAGCAGTCTGCAGGCGATAAGGAGCAATCAGCCCCAGCATTTT. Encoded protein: CASSLQAIRSNQPQHF.